Listed below are T cell receptor beta chains from one sample, sequenced in a study of cytomegalovirus exposure and HLA in healthy donors. Method: immunoSEQ multiplex PCR; TCRdb's copy keeps in-frame clones and lacks some. Of some 140,000 clones in the sample, approximately 77% are singletons; the top ten hold 2% to 2.5%. Material: PBMCs. All receptors come from a man aged 30 to 39 in good health and CMV-seronegative. Each CDR3 is given with its conserved first and last residue. Each record gives: clone size, J gene, D gene, V gene, CDR3 DNA, CDR3 protein. D genes are given only for firm matches. Size values are once, few and many counts, or a class for expanded clones, and some rows have none.

clone_size: NA
j_call: TRBJ2-7
d_call: TRBD2
v_call: TRBV6-5
cdr3_nt: TGTGCCAGCAGTTACTCGCGGGGGTGGCGCGAGCAGTACTTC
cdr3_aa: CASSYSRGWREQYF

clone_size: NA
j_call: TRBJ2-7
d_call: NA
v_call: TRBV11-1
cdr3_nt: TGTGCCAGCAGCTTAGTAGCGGTTCGCGGGGACGAGCAGTACTTC
cdr3_aa: CASSLVAVRGDEQYF

clone_size: NA
j_call: TRBJ2-3
d_call: TRBD2
v_call: TRBV18
cdr3_nt: TGTGCCAGCTCACCGGCGACTAGCGGGAGTAGCACAGATACGCAGTATTTT
cdr3_aa: CASSPATSGSSTDTQYF

clone_size: NA
j_call: TRBJ2-5
d_call: NA
v_call: TRBV5-6
cdr3_nt: TGTGCCAGCAGCCGCAGGGGCTACTTGGCCCAAGAGACCCAGTACTTC
cdr3_aa: CASSRRGYLAQETQYF

clone_size: NA
j_call: TRBJ2-7
d_call: NA
v_call: TRBV5-1
cdr3_nt: TGCGCCAGCAGCCTAGGTCAGGGATTAGGCTACGAGCAGTACTTC
cdr3_aa: CASSLGQGLGYEQYF

clone_size: NA
j_call: TRBJ2-3
d_call: TRBD2
v_call: TRBV4-1
cdr3_nt: TGCGCCAGCAGCCAAGGGGCCACTAGCGCTCGTCAGAGCACAGATACGCAGTATTTT
cdr3_aa: CASSQGATSARQSTDTQYF

clone_size: NA
j_call: TRBJ2-7
d_call: NA
v_call: TRBV18
cdr3_nt: TGTGCCAGCTCATACGACAGGCCCGACGAGCAGTACTTC
cdr3_aa: CASSYDRPDEQYF

clone_size: NA
j_call: TRBJ2-2
d_call: TRBD2
v_call: TRBV11-3
cdr3_nt: TGTGCCAGCAGCCCAACGAGCGGGAGTAACGCCGGGGAGCTGTTTTTT
cdr3_aa: CASSPTSGSNAGELFF

clone_size: NA
j_call: TRBJ1-3
d_call: NA
v_call: TRBV15
cdr3_nt: TGTGCCACCAGCGGCCGCGGAAACACCATATATTTT
cdr3_aa: CATSGRGNTIYF

clone_size: NA
j_call: TRBJ2-7
d_call: NA
v_call: TRBV7-3
cdr3_nt: TGTGCCAGCAGCTTAACGGTAGACTACGAGCAGTACTTC
cdr3_aa: CASSLTVDYEQYF

clone_size: NA
j_call: TRBJ2-3
d_call: TRBD1
v_call: TRBV2
cdr3_nt: TGTGCCAGCAGAACCCGACAGGGAGTAGATACGCAGTATTTT
cdr3_aa: CASRTRQGVDTQYF

clone_size: few
j_call: TRBJ2-6
d_call: NA
v_call: TRBV7-6
cdr3_nt: TGTGCCAGCAGCTTAGAGGGGGCTGGGGCCAACGTCCTGACTTTC
cdr3_aa: CASSLEGAGANVLTF

clone_size: NA
j_call: TRBJ2-1
d_call: NA
v_call: TRBV14
cdr3_nt: TGTGCCAGCAGCCAAGAGAAGCCCCTATATTTGGTAGCCAATGAGCAGTTCTTC
cdr3_aa: CASSQEKPLYLVANEQFF

clone_size: NA
j_call: TRBJ2-1
d_call: NA
v_call: TRBV9
cdr3_nt: TGTGCCAGCAGCGTAGACCCCGCAGGGTGGAATGAGCAGTTCTTC
cdr3_aa: CASSVDPAGWNEQFF

clone_size: NA
j_call: TRBJ2-7
d_call: NA
v_call: TRBV28
cdr3_nt: TGTGCCAGCAGTTTTAGTACAGGGATGGAGTACGAGCAGTACTTC
cdr3_aa: CASSFSTGMEYEQYF

clone_size: NA
j_call: TRBJ2-1
d_call: NA
v_call: TRBV4-1
cdr3_nt: TGCGCCAGCAGCCAAGTTTTTATAGGAGGGACGATCTTC
cdr3_aa: CASSQVFIGGTIF

clone_size: NA
j_call: TRBJ2-7
d_call: NA
v_call: TRBV30
cdr3_nt: TGTGCCTGGAGCACAGGGCCCGAGCAGTACTTC
cdr3_aa: CAWSTGPEQYF

clone_size: NA
j_call: TRBJ2-5
d_call: NA
v_call: TRBV19
cdr3_nt: TGTGCCAGTAGAACAGGGAAAGGCGGGGAGACCCAGTACTTC
cdr3_aa: CASRTGKGGETQYF

clone_size: NA
j_call: TRBJ2-2
d_call: TRBD2
v_call: TRBV7-3
cdr3_nt: TGTGCCAGCAGCTTAAACCCTAGCGGGAACACCGGGGAGCTGTTTTTT
cdr3_aa: CASSLNPSGNTGELFF

clone_size: NA
j_call: TRBJ2-5
d_call: TRBD2
v_call: TRBV4-1
cdr3_nt: TGCGCCAGCAGCCCTCATCCTAGCGGGGACATCCAAGAGACCCAGTACTTC
cdr3_aa: CASSPHPSGDIQETQYF

clone_size: NA
j_call: TRBJ2-1
d_call: TRBD2
v_call: TRBV28
cdr3_nt: TGTGCCAGCAGTTCATCCCTTAGCGGGACGGGGTATGAGCAGTTCTTC
cdr3_aa: CASSSSLSGTGYEQFF

clone_size: NA
j_call: TRBJ2-3
d_call: TRBD2
v_call: TRBV27
cdr3_nt: TGTGCCAGCAGTCCTCGAGTAGCGGGAGGGGCGCAGTATTTT
cdr3_aa: CASSPRVAGGAQYF

clone_size: medium-sized
j_call: TRBJ1-2
d_call: TRBD1
v_call: TRBV25-1
cdr3_nt: TGTGCCAGCAGTCGGATGCAGGGACAGATTAATGGCTACACCTTC
cdr3_aa: CASSRMQGQINGYTF

clone_size: NA
j_call: TRBJ2-1
d_call: NA
v_call: TRBV7-9
cdr3_nt: TGTGCCAGCAGCTTCTTCACTTCTGATGAGCAGTTCTTC
cdr3_aa: CASSFFTSDEQFF